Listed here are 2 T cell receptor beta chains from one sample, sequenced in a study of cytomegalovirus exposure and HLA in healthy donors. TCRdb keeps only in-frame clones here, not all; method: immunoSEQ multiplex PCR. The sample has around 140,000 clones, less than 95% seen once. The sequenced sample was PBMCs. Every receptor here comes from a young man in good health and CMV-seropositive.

CDR3 in amino acids: CASSEIEGTFYEQYF. The DNA of the CDR3 is TGTGCCAGCAGTGAAATAGAAGGGACATTCTACGAGCAGTACTTC. The chain recombines TRBV2 with TRBJ2-7; D is perhaps TRBD1 (6 bases). CDR1 and CDR2 (germline): SNHLY, FYNNEI. V gave up 2 bases and J gave up 3 bases, with 14 bases separating them. The CDR3 covers 15 residues.

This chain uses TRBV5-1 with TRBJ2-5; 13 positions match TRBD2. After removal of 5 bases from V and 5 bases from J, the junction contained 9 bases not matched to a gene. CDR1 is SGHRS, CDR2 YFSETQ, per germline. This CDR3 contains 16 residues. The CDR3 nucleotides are TGCGCCAGCAGGATTGGACTAGCGGGAGAAGGGGAGACCCAGTACTTC. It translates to CASRIGLAGEGETQYF.